The next 5 T cell receptor beta chains were all read from a single sample in a study of blood T cell repertoires in COVID-19. Profiling relied on immunoSEQ multiplex PCR, and the TCRdb table lists in-frame clones only, not all of them. The sample holds tens of thousands of clones, approximately 80% seen once. What was sequenced was peripheral blood. These TCRs come from a man aged 70 or older with acute or convalescent COVID-19.

Turning to this clone: The junction differs from germline at one of its ends, possibly a read error. The chain carries TRBV27 and TRBJ2-7; D is possibly TRBD1 (6 bases). From germline, CDR1 is MNHEY and CDR2 SMNVEV (reference sequence). The CDR3 contains 11 residues. The CDR3 region has the DNA TGTGCCAGCAGTGGGGGCTACGCGCAGTACTTC. Amino acids: CASSGGYAQYF.

The gene calls are TRBV30 and TRBJ1-2; 9 bases map to TRBD1. Germline V gene data show CDR1 as GTSNPN and CDR2 as SVGIG (reference sequence). This CDR3 has 14 amino acids. Trimming took 3 bases from V and 4 from J; bases not matched to a gene: 6. CDR3 bases: TGTGCCTGGAGCGGGGGACAGGGTGCCTATGGCTACACCTTC. Its protein product is CAWSGGQGAYGYTF. Based on the CDR3 plus reference TRBV30 and TRBJ1-2, the full variable domain is SQTIHQWPATLVQPVGSPLSLECTVEGTSNPNLYWYRQAAGRGLQLLFYSVGIGQISSEVPQNLSASRPQDRQFILSSKKLLLSDSGFYLCAWSGGQGAYGYTFGSGTRLTVV.

CDR3 nucleotides: TGCGCCAGCAGCCTTCAACAGGATAGCAATCAGCCCCAGCATTTT. Protein: CASSLQQDSNQPQHF. V gene TRBV4-1 combines with J gene TRBJ1-5; tentatively, D is TRBD1 (5 bases). The germline gives CDR1 MGHRA, CDR2 YSYEKL. The V and J ends lost 4 bases and 0 bases respectively, with 10 bases between them. This CDR3 is built from 15 residues.

The rearrangement joins TRBV2 to TRBJ2-5, with 7 bases fitting TRBD1. Trimming took 1 base from V and 7 from J; bases not matched to a gene: 9. CDR3 length: 15 residues. Germline lookup yields CDR1 SNHLY and CDR2 FYNNEI. For the CDR3, the DNA is TGTGCCAGCAGTGAAGAAGGACAGGCATTGGGGACCCAGTACTTC. This codes for CASSEEGQALGTQYF.

The V call is TRBV6-9, the J call TRBJ2-7; D gene unclear. This CDR3 is 15 amino acids long. V shed 2 bases and J shed 6 bases, with 17 bases lying between them. The V gene's germline CDR1 is MNHGY and CDR2 SVAAGI. The CDR3 spells CASSYNPLLQVEQYV. The DNA for the CDR3 is TGTGCCAGCAGTTATAATCCTCTGCTTCAGGTCGAGCAGTACGTC.